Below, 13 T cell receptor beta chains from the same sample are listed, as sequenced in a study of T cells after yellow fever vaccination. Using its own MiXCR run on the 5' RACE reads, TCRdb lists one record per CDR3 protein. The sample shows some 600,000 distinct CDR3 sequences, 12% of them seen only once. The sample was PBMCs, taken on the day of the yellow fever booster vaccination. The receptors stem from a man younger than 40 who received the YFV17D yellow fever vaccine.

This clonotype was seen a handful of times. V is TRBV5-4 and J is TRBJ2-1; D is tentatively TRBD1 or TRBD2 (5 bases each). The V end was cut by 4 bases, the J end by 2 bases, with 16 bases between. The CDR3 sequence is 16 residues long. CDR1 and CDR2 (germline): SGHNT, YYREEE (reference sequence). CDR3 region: CASSPVPGPTYNEQFF. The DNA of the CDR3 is TGTGCCAGCAGCCCCGTACCGGGACCTACCTACAATGAGCAGTTCTTC.

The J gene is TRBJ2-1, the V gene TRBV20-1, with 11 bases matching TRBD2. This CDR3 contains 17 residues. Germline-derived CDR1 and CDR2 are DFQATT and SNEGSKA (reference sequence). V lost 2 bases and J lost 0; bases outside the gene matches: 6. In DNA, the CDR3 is TGCAGTGCTAGATCCCCTAGCGGGAGGAGCTCCTACAATGAGCAGTTCTTC. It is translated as CSARSPSGRSSYNEQFF.

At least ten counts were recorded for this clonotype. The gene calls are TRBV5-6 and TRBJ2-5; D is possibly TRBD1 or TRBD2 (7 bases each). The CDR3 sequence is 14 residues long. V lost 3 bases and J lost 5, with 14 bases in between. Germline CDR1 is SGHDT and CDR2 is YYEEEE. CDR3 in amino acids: CASSSAGGGETQYF. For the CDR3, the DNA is TGTGCCAGCAGCTCCGCAGGGGGAGGGGAGACCCAGTACTTC.

CDR3 DNA sequence: TGTGCCAGCAGCTTATCGAGCGGGATGGGGGTAGGGCAGTTCTTC. Translated, it gives CASSLSSGMGVGQFF. V and J are TRBV7-2 and TRBJ2-1; 7 bases line up with TRBD2. In germline, CDR1 is SGHTA, CDR2 FQGNSA. Losses at the gene ends were 2 bases for V and 12 bases for J; bases not matched to a gene: 13. This CDR3 spans 15 amino acids. The complete variable domain, with remaining parts taken from reference TRBV7-2 and TRBJ2-1, reads GAGVSQSPSNKVTEKGKDVELRCDPISGHTALYWYRQSLGQGLEFLIYFQGNSAPDKSGLPSDRFSAERTGGSVSTLTIQRTQQEDSAVYLCASSLSSGMGVGQFFGPGTRLTVL.

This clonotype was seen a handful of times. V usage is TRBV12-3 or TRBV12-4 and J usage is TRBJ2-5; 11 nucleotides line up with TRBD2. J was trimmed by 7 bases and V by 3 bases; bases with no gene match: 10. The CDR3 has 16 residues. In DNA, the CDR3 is TGTGCCAGCAGTTTCCCTGAACTAGCGGGAGTCGGGACCCAGTACTTC. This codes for CASSFPELAGVGTQYF.

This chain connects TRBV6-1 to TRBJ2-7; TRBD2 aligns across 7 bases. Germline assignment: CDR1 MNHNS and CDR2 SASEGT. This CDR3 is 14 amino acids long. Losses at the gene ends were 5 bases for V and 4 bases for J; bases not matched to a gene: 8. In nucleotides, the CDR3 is TGTGCCAGCAGTACGGGGGGAAGTGGATACGAGCAGTACTTC. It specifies CASSTGGSGYEQYF.

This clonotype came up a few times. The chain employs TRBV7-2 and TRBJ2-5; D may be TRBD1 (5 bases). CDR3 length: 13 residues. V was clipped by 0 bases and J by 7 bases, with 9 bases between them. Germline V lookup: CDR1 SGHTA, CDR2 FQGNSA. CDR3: CASSLAGVGTQYF. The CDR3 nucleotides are TGTGCCAGCAGCTTAGCAGGGGTCGGGACCCAGTACTTC.

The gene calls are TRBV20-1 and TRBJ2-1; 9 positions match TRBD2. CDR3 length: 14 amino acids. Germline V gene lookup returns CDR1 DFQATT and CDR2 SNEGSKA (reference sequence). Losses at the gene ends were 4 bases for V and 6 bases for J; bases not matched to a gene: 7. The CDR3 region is CSATSGNQRNEQFF. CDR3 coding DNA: TGCAGTGCTACTAGCGGGAACCAGCGCAATGAGCAGTTCTTC.

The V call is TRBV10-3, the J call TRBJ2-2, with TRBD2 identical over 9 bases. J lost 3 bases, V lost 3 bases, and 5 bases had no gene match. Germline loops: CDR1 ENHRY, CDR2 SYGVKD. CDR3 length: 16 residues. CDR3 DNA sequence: TGTGCCATCAGTGACCGGGGACTAGCTTACACCGGGGAGCTGTTTTTT. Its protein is CAISDRGLAYTGELFF.

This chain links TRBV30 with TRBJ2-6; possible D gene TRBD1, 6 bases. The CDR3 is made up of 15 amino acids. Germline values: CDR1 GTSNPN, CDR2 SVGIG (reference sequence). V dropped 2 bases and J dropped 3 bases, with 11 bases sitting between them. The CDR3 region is CAWSTPGDGANVLTF. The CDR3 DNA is TGTGCCTGGAGTACCCCAGGGGATGGGGCCAACGTCCTGACTTTC.

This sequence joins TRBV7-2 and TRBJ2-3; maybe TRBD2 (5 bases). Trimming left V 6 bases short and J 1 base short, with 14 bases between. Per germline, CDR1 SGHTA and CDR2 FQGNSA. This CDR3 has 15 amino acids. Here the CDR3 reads CASRRSRAGTDTQYF. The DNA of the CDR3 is TGTGCCAGCAGGCGCTCGAGGGCCGGCACAGATACGCAGTATTTT. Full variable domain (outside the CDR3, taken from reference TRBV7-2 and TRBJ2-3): GAGVSQSPSNKVTEKGKDVELRCDPISGHTALYWYRQSLGQGLEFLIYFQGNSAPDKSGLPSDRFSAERTGGSVSTLTIQRTQQEDSAVYLCASRRSRAGTDTQYFGPGTRLTVL.

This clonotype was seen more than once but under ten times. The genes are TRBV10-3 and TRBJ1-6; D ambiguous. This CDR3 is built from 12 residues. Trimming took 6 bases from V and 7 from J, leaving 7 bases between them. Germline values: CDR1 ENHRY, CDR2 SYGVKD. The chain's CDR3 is CAIRDLNSPLHF. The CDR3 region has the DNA TGTGCCATCAGAGACCTGAATTCACCCCTCCACTTT.

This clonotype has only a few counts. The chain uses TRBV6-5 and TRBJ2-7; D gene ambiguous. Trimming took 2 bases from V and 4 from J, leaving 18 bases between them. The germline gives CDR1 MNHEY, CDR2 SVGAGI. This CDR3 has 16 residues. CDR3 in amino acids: CASSYVARRPPYEQYF. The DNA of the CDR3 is TGTGCCAGCAGTTACGTAGCCCGCCGGCCCCCATACGAGCAGTACTTC.